The table lists the clone carrying this T cell receptor beta chain with a few counts. This CDR3 has 12 residues. Trimming removed 6 bases from V and 0 bases from J, with 4 bases in between. Per germline, CDR1 KGHDR and CDR2 SFDVKD. TCRdb reanalysed the 5' RACE reads using MiXCR and keeps one entry per CDR3 protein. The sample carries 530,000 or so distinct CDR3 sequences, roughly 17% recorded once. This sample stems from a study of T-cell memory formation after mild COVID-19. Study information: Most TCR clusters belonged to a single donor.

The rearrangement uses TRBV24-1 and TRBJ1-2; D is undetermined. This TCR was sampled from an adult woman who had mild COVID-19 (a few samples of this study predate the infection). Cell type and time point are not known. Material: PBMCs or a T cell subset sorted from them (not recorded which). The CDR3 coding sequence is TGTGCCACCAGTACCCCTAACTATGGCTACACCTTC. Its protein product is CATSTPNYGYTF.